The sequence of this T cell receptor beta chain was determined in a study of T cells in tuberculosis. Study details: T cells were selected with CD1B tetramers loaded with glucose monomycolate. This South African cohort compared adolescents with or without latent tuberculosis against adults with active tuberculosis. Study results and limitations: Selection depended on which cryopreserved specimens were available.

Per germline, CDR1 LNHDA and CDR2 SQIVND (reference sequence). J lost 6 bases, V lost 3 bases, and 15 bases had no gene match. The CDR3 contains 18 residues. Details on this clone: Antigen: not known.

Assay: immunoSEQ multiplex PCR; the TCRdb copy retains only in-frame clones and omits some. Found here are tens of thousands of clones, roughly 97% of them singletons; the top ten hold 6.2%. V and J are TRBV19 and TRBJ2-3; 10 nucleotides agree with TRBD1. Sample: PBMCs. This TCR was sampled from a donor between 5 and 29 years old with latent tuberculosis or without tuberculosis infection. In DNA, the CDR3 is TGTGCCAGTAGTATTTTCGGGACAGGGGTGTCCGGGGGGGATACGCAGTATTTT. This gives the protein CASSIFGTGVSGGDTQYF.